Described below is a single TCR beta chain sequence and its context. No antigen is known for it. The entry originates in a study of cytomegalovirus exposure and HLA in healthy donors. As for the study in general: Of the donors genotyped, about 390 in all, about 81% fell in the Caucasian-associated ancestry cluster. Study-wide points: More clonal expansion characterized HLA-associated TCR beta chains than equally common others in a later analysis. DRB1 showed the most TCR associations and HLA-C the fewest in a later analysis, as rates varied by HLA locus.

The primer mix had 60 Vbeta and 13 Jbeta primers. Per the study methods: An analysis that came later counted some 80 million unique TCR beta chains, around 12 million shared. Libraries were prepared by immunoSEQ multiplex PCR; TCRdb keeps only in-frame clonotypes and omits some of them. From that table come the V and J calls and clone size; the DNA was used to work out D and trimming. In total, the table holds 50,000 or so clones. The sequenced sample consisted of PBMCs. The source is a man aged 50 to 60 in good health and CMV-seropositive.

CDR3 in DNA: TGTGCCAGCACCCCTATCTCGGGGGGCTACACCTTC. It codes for CASTPISGGYTF. The J gene is TRBJ1-2, the V gene TRBV7-8; D not certain. This CDR3 spans 12 amino acids. V was cut by 7 bases and J by 8 bases, with 14 bases left in between. Looked up from germline, CDR1 is SGHVS and CDR2 is FQNEAQ.